This TCR beta chain was recorded in a study of blood T cell repertoires in COVID-19 (dated by TCRdb to the early 2020s). Turning to the overall study: Samples from collaborators originated in the United States, Italy and Spain and spanned both the acute and convalescent phases of COVID-19. The dataset comprised deeply sampled blood TCRbeta repertoires from subjects exposed to, actively infected with, or recovered from COVID-19. The repertoires were released in a freely available public database intended as a resource for research on the immune response to SARS-CoV-2. The prospective study material was composed of cDNA or gDNA derived from T cells, B-cell-depleted T cells, or PBMCs. Samples were obtained from the ongoing ImmuneRACE study (first 160 participants) and from about 1,300 subjects provided by 6 global collaborators. Nearly every sample came with metadata listing a de-identified subject ID, COVID-19 status, age in years and sex. Where available, HLA class I and class II types were obtained from metadata supplied by the sample provider rather than from assay-based typing.

The cysteine opens and the phenylalanine closes a CDR3 of 18 amino acids. The entry retains the CDR3 DNA only, 54 bases that are in frame from base 1. For this chain, trimming is 1 base at the V end and 4 bases at the J end, and the number of junction bases without a gene match is 10. The germline V gene (reference sequence) yields SEHNR for CDR1 and FQNEAQ for CDR2. TCRbeta CDR3 regions were amplified from genomic DNA using the immunoSEQ Assay, a bias-controlled multiplex PCR. The paper's data handling went like this. The number of nucleated cells in each sample was estimated from the amplification of reference gene primers within the assay. To quantify the absolute abundance of each unique TCRbeta CDR3 rearrangement, sequence reads were collapsed and filtered. For each sample, productive Simpson clonality was calculated as the square root of Simpson's diversity index over productive rearrangements. The source is immuneACCESS, and TCRdb retained only in-frame sequences with V and J called. Part of the clones is not carried over; for the studies checked, unresolved V genes explain less than half of this, and the remainder is unexplained. The DNA was the basis for D and trimming; V, J and clone size are from that table. The sample table records hundreds of thousands of clones; about 90% of these occur just once. The top ten constitute about 6% of the sample.

Study-wide conclusions, independent of this receptor: The amount of clinical and demographic metadata varied by source and participant and was provided uncurated.

In Seattle, one collaborating source enrolled patients while the infection was active and tracked those patients longitudinally over the course of disease. Whole blood was collected in K2EDTA tubes by collaborating institutions according to the institutions' own protocols. For TCRbeta analysis, collaborator samples were shipped as frozen whole blood, as isolated PBMCs, or as DNA extracted from either sample type. This clone was observed once. The target of this receptor is not known. No qualities accompany the bases; no much larger clone lies one base away. The sequence was collected from a woman aged 45-59 years with COVID-19, enrolled during active disease. The specimen sequenced was peripheral blood. The chain employs TRBV7-9 and TRBJ2-1; TRBD2 matches 10 bases in the middle. CDR3 protein: CASSLGGLAFDTYNEQFF. The nucleotide sequence is given as TGTGCCAGCAGCTTAGGGGGACTAGCGTTCGATACGTACAATGAGCAGTTCTTC.